The 27 T cell receptor beta chains presented below share a single source sample, sequenced in a study of beta chain features in type 1 diabetes. The investigators reverse transcribed all of the isolated RNA, so they sequenced expressed TCRB transcripts. Profiling relied on immunoSEQ multiplex PCR, and the TCRdb table lists in-frame clones only, not all of them. This sample yields roughly 300,000 clones, of which about 15% are seen a single time; 6.7% belongs to the top ten. Sequencing input: central memory CD4+ T cells from blood. Receptors originate from a man aged 25 to 45 in good health.

The chain links TRBV2 to TRBJ1-5; tentatively, D is TRBD1 (6 bases). The CDR3 runs to 13 residues. Germline CDR1 and CDR2: SNHLY and FYNNEI. V was cut by 4 bases and J by 9 bases, with 13 bases left in between. CDR3 DNA: TGTGCCAGCAGTGGGGCGGGGGGCCTGCCCCAGCATTTT. Protein: CASSGAGGLPQHF.

This clone was picked up many times. The same CDR3 also results from other DNA sequences found in this sample. This chain joins TRBV2 and TRBJ2-3; D is ambiguous. CDR3 length: 14 amino acids. Germline values: CDR1 SNHLY, CDR2 FYNNEI. Trimming cost V 4 bases and J 4 bases, with 12 bases left between them. The chain's CDR3 is CASSAGLDPDTQYF. In DNA form, the CDR3 reads TGTGCCAGCAGTGCCGGGCTAGACCCAGATACGCAGTATTTT.

This chain connects TRBV23-1 to TRBJ2-3; the D is unclear. TRBV23-1 is flagged as an ORF with uncertain function. The CDR3 sequence is 16 residues long. Trimming removed 1 base at V and 0 bases at J, with 11 bases between. CDR3 sequence (DNA): TGCGCCAGCAGTCAATTCGCGAGATTTAGCACAGATACGCAGTATTTT. Translating gives CASSQFARFSTDTQYF.

This clone has at least ten counts. This chain joins TRBV27 and TRBJ1-1; TRBD1 is a possible D gene (5 bases). Trimming took 5 bases from V and 0 from J, leaving 10 bases between them. The CDR3 runs to 14 residues. Germline values: CDR1 MNHEY, CDR2 SMNVEV (reference sequence). CDR3 DNA: TGTGCCAGCAGTCCCGACAGAGTGAACACTGAAGCTTTCTTT. This translates into CASSPDRVNTEAFF.

This clone was recorded many times. The chain is built from TRBV6-6 and TRBJ2-7, with a possible D match to TRBD2 (6 bases). This CDR3 region has 12 residues. The germline V and J ends were trimmed by 10 bases and 2 bases, with 12 bases remaining between them. Germline V lookup: CDR1 MNHNY, CDR2 SVGAGI (reference sequence). Here the CDR3 reads CATGGPAYEQYV. DNA of the CDR3: TGTGCCACCGGAGGGCCGGCCTACGAGCAGTACGTC.

This clone turned up a few times. This chain links TRBV6-6 with TRBJ1-5, with 8 bases identical to TRBD1. Germline CDR1 and CDR2: MNHNY and SVGAGI (reference sequence). The CDR3 is 14 residues long. Trimming took 5 bases from V and 6 from J; bases not matched to a gene: 6. CDR3 bases: TGTGCCAGCAGTCCGACAGGGGATGGTCAGCCCCAGCATTTT. It specifies CASSPTGDGQPQHF.

CDR3 in amino acids: CASSQDNSGIGLKQFF. The CDR3 DNA sequence: TGCGCCAGCAGCCAAGACAATAGCGGGATAGGGCTTAAGCAGTTCTTC. The chain couples TRBV4-3 to TRBJ2-1; 8 bases match TRBD2. J lost 11 bases, V lost 0 bases, and 12 bases had no gene match. This CDR3 is 16 amino acids long. Per the germline V gene, CDR1 is LGHNA and CDR2 is YSLEER.

The V call is TRBV5-4, the J call TRBJ2-3; D may match TRBD1 or TRBD2 (5 bases each). Trimming cost V 5 bases and J 0 bases, with 19 bases left between them. This CDR3 is built from 17 residues. CDR1 SGHNT and CDR2 YYREEE come from the germline V gene (reference sequence). In DNA, the CDR3 is TGTGCCAGCAGGGGGACCGAGCCGGAAACTAGCACAGATACGCAGTATTTT. Its translation: CASRGTEPETSTDTQYF.

This chain uses TRBV5-1 with TRBJ2-5; 11 bases match TRBD1. CDR1 is SGHRS, CDR2 YFSETQ, per germline. The ends lost 1 base at V and 4 bases at J; junction bases unmatched: 3. The length of the CDR3 is 15 residues. The CDR3 DNA sequence: TGCGCCAGCAGCTTGCAGGACAGGGGGCGAGAGACCCAGTACTTC. It encodes CASSLQDRGRETQYF.

J is TRBJ2-7 and V is TRBV10-3; TRBD2 matches 11 bases. With V trimmed by 8 bases and J by 3 bases, 9 bases remained unmatched. The CDR3 extends over 15 amino acids. Germline CDR1 and CDR2: ENHRY and SYGVKD. CDR3 nucleotides: TGTGCCATCGGGAATTTAGCGGGGGGGAACTACGAGCAGTACTTC. The encoded protein is CAIGNLAGGNYEQYF.

The chain employs TRBV19 and TRBJ1-3; unclear D gene. The length of the CDR3 is 13 residues. V was shortened by 4 bases and J by 0 bases, with 4 bases between the two germline ends. CDR1 is LNHDA and CDR2 is SQIVND in the germline V gene (reference sequence). This CDR3 reads CASSTLSGNTIYF. In DNA, the CDR3 is TGTGCCAGTAGTACCCTCTCTGGAAACACCATATATTTT.

The genes are TRBV30 and TRBJ2-1, with D perhaps TRBD1 (6 bases). Trimming pared 0 bases from V and 10 bases from J, leaving 13 bases between. CDR1 and CDR2 (germline): GTSNPN, SVGIG (reference sequence). The length of the CDR3 is 13 residues. CDR3 residues: CAWSVRQGREQFF. The DNA of the CDR3 is TGTGCCTGGAGTGTACGGCAGGGGCGGGAGCAGTTCTTC.

The chain couples TRBV28 to TRBJ2-7; 9 bases map to TRBD2. This CDR3 is 13 amino acids long. CDR1 MDHEN and CDR2 SYDVKM come from the germline V gene. V was clipped by 4 bases and J by 5 bases; unmatched bases: 3. CDR3 loop: CASSSIAGDEQYV. In DNA form, the CDR3 reads TGTGCCAGCAGTTCTATAGCGGGAGACGAGCAGTACGTC.

This clone showed up just a few times. The genes are TRBV7-2 and TRBJ2-1, with D perhaps assigned TRBD1 or TRBD2 (5 bases each). V lost 0 bases to trimming and J lost 10 bases, with 22 bases between them. The length of the CDR3 is 17 residues. The germline gives CDR1 SGHTA, CDR2 FQGNSA. The CDR3 loop reads CASSLAKTRRDPYEQFF. The CDR3 DNA sequence: TGTGCCAGCAGCTTAGCTAAGACAAGACGGGACCCTTACGAGCAGTTCTTC.

In the case of this clone: Other nucleotide sequences in the sample specify the same CDR3. The V and J genes are TRBV9 and TRBJ1-2; D is ambiguous. CDR1 is SGDLS and CDR2 is YYNGEE in the germline V gene. Between the trimmed V and J ends, which lost 0 bases and 8 bases, there was a span of 14 bases. The CDR3 sequence is 14 residues long. The CDR3 loop reads CASSVAVGGGGYTF. As DNA, the CDR3 is TGTGCCAGCAGCGTAGCTGTGGGTGGTGGCGGCTACACCTTC.

J is TRBJ1-2 and V is TRBV15; D is possibly TRBD1 (6 bases). Per the germline V gene, CDR1 is LNHNV and CDR2 is YYDKDF (reference sequence). Trimming removed 3 bases from V and 1 base from J, with 12 bases in between. This CDR3 has 15 residues. For the CDR3, the DNA is TGTGCCACCAGCAGCCACTACAGGGATAACTATGGCTACACCTTC. Amino acid sequence: CATSSHYRDNYGYTF.

The rearrangement uses TRBV4-3 and TRBJ2-7, with D unresolved. Germline lookup yields CDR1 LGHNA and CDR2 YSLEER. The CDR3 runs 15 residues. Trimming shortened V by 3 bases and J by 3 bases, and 15 bases separated the two germline ends. CDR3 loop: CASSQGSIGSYEQYF. For the CDR3, the DNA is TGCGCCAGCAGCCAGGGCAGTATCGGAAGCTACGAGCAGTACTTC.

This clone was observed a handful of times. The chain joins TRBV18 to TRBJ1-1; D not resolved. The V gene's germline CDR1 is KGHSH and CDR2 LQKENI. The CDR3 sequence is 15 residues long. The V and J ends lost 1 base and 1 base respectively, with 10 bases between them. The CDR3 sequence is CASSPQQRGNTEAFF. DNA of the CDR3: TGTGCCAGCTCACCACAACAGAGAGGGAACACTGAAGCTTTCTTT.

In its sample, this clone was seen many times. The chain carries TRBV9 and TRBJ2-5; a possible D gene is TRBD2 (6 bases). Germline V lookup: CDR1 SGDLS, CDR2 YYNGEE. The V end lost 4 bases, the J end lost 2 bases, and 18 bases lay between the germline ends. CDR3 length: 16 amino acids. This CDR3 reads CASSPSPVGGQETQYF. CDR3 nucleotides: TGTGCCAGCAGCCCCTCTCCGGTTGGGGGGCAAGAGACCCAGTACTTC.

This clone was seen repeatedly, ten times or more. The V and J genes are TRBV30 and TRBJ2-1; no reliable D call. This CDR3 contains 15 residues. CDR1 GTSNPN and CDR2 SVGIG come from the germline V gene (reference sequence). Trimming cost V 3 bases and J 0 bases, with 12 bases left between them. The CDR3 reads CAWRIRSPSYNEQFF. In DNA form, the CDR3 reads TGTGCCTGGAGAATCAGGTCACCCTCCTACAATGAGCAGTTCTTC.

A note on this clone: The same CDR3 is also encoded by other DNA sequences in this sample. The chain employs TRBV2 and TRBJ2-5, with TRBD2 identical over 7 bases. Germline CDR1 is SNHLY and CDR2 is FYNNEI. The CDR3 consists of 12 residues. With V trimmed by 10 bases and J by 3 bases, 5 bases remained unmatched. CDR3 sequence reads: CATTSDEETQYF. The CDR3 DNA follows: TGTGCCACTACTAGCGACGAAGAGACCCAGTACTTC.

The chain employs TRBV11-2 and TRBJ2-3; D is unclear. The length of the CDR3 is 13 residues. The ends were cut back, 0 bases at V and 5 bases at J, with 6 bases in the middle. The germline CDR1 and CDR2 sequences are SGHAT and FQNNGV. The chain's CDR3 is CASSLDPEDTQYF. The CDR3 coding sequence is TGTGCCAGCAGCTTAGATCCAGAAGATACGCAGTATTTT.

The chain has TRBV7-3 and TRBJ2-1, with no clear D. Trimming took 4 bases from V and 1 from J, leaving 26 bases between them. This CDR3 region has 20 residues. The germline V gene encodes CDR1 SGHTA and CDR2 FQGTGA. The CDR3 sequence is CASSSNWASRVSQSYNEQFF. CDR3 in DNA: TGTGCCAGCAGCTCGAATTGGGCATCTAGGGTGTCCCAATCCTACAATGAGCAGTTCTTC.

This chain links TRBV11-2 with TRBJ2-3, with a possible D match to TRBD2 (5 bases). CDR1 SGHAT and CDR2 FQNNGV come from the germline V gene. The CDR3 contains 14 residues. V shed 1 base and J shed 0 bases, with 5 bases lying between them. CDR3: CASSLGTSTDTQYF. The DNA for the CDR3 is TGTGCCAGCAGCTTAGGGACTAGCACAGATACGCAGTATTTT. The entire variable domain, with the rest obtained from reference TRBV11-2 and TRBJ2-3, is as follows: EAGVAQSPRYKIIEKRQSVAFWCNPISGHATLYWYQQILGQGPKLLIQFQNNGVVDDSQLPKDRFSAERLKGVDSTLKIQPAKLEDSAVYLCASSLGTSTDTQYFGPGTRLTVL.

The chain is built from TRBV5-1 and TRBJ1-4; no clear D. This CDR3 spans 14 amino acids. The germline CDR1 and CDR2 sequences are SGHRS and YFSETQ. The V end lost 5 bases, the J end lost 7 bases, and 15 bases lay between the germline ends. CDR3 nucleotides: TGCGCCAGCAGAGACCTAGCGGTGGGTGAAAAACTGTTTTTT. This encodes CASRDLAVGEKLFF.

This clone was seen a handful of times. This sequence is one base from a far larger clone and is likely a read error. The chain joins TRBV7-2 to TRBJ2-7; D gene uncertain. CDR1 is SGHTA and CDR2 is FQGNSA in the germline V gene. This CDR3 is built from 13 residues. V lost 4 bases and J lost 2, with 9 bases in between. The CDR3 bases are TGTGCCAGCAGCTCGCGAGCCGCCTACGAGCAGTACTTC. This codes for CASSSRAAYEQYF.

This clone showed up just a few times. This chain connects TRBV7-7 to TRBJ2-6; the match to TRBD1 covers 7 bases. Trimming at V came to 2 bases and at J to 0 bases, leaving 10 bases not matched to a gene. Germline CDR1 reads SSHAT; CDR2 reads FNYEAQ (reference sequence). CDR3 length: 19 amino acids. DNA of the CDR3: TGTGCCAGCAGCTTACGGACCCGGGACAGCCGCTCTGGGGCCAACGTCCTGACTTTC. Protein sequence: CASSLRTRDSRSGANVLTF.